This record looks at one T cell receptor (beta chain) sequence and its context. Antigen specificity is unknown. A much larger clone differs by one base, so this may be a read error. This specimen comes from a study of breast tumors, draining lymph nodes, adjacent tissues. Breast cancer patients provided tissue from their axillary draining lymph nodes. Germline CDR1 is DFQATT and CDR2 is SNEGSKA (reference sequence). The CDR3 contains 13 residues. Study results and limitations: Tumor and nontumor repertoires were significantly more similar in luminal-like than in basal-like breast cancer. Tumor repertoires ranked between lymph nodes and nontumor tissue in diversity, with V and J gene preferences.

TCRdb used MiXCR to reprocess the multiplex PCR reads, holding one entry per CDR3 protein. The sample holds 200,000 or so distinct CDR3 sequences, 30% to 40% seen once. Sequenced: axillary lymph node tissue. This chain connects TRBV20-1 to TRBJ2-7, with TRBD1 identical over 9 bases. The clonotype was recovered from a female donor with breast cancer. Some clones in this sample may be carry-over from other donors' samples. The CDR3 DNA sequence: TGCAGTGCTAGGGGGACAGGGACCTACGCGCAGTACTTC. Encoded protein: CSARGTGTYAQYF.